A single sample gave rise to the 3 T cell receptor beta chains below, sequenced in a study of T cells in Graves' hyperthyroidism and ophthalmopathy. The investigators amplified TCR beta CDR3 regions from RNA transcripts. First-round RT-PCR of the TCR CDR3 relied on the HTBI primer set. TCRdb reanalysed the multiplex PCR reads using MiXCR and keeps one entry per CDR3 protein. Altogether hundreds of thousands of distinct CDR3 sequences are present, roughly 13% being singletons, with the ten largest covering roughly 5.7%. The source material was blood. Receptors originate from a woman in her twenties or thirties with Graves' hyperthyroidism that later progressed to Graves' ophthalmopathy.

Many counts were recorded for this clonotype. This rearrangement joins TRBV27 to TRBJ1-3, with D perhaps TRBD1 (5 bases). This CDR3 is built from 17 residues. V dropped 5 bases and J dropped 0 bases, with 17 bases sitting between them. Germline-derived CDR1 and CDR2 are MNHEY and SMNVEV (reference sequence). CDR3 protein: CASSPMFYGGSGNTIYF. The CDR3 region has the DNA TGTGCCAGCAGTCCCATGTTTTACGGGGGCTCTGGAAACACCATATATTTT.

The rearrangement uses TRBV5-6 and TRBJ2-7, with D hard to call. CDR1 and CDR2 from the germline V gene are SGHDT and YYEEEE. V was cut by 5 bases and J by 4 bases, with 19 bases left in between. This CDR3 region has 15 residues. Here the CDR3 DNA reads TGTGCCAGCAGTTGGCGACTGGGCGGAGCTTACGAGCAGTACTTC. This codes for CASSWRLGGAYEQYF.

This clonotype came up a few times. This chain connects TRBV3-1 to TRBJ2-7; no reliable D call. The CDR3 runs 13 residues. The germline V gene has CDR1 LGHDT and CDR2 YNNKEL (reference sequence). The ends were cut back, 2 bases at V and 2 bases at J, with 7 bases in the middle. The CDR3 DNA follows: TGTGCCAGCAGCCAAAAGGACGCCTACGAGCAGTACTTC. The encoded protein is CASSQKDAYEQYF.